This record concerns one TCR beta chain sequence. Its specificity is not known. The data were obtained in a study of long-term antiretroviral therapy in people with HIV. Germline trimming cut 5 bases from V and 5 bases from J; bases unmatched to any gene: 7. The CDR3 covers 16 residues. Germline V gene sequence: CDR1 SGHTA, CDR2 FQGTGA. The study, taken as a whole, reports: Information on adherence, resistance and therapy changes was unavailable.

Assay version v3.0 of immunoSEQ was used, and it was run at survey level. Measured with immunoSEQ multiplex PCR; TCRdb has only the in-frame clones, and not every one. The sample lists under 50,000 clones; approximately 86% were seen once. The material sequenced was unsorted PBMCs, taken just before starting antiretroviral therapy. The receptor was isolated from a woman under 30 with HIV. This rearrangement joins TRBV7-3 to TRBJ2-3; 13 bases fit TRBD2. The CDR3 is CASSTTSGRAGDTQYF. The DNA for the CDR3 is TGTGCCAGCAGCACCACTAGCGGGAGGGCCGGAGATACGCAGTATTTT. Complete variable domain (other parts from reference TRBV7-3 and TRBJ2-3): GAGVSQTPSNKVTEKGKYVELRCDPISGHTALYWYRQSLGQGPEFLIYFQGTGAADDSGLPNDRFFAVRPEGSVSTLKIQRTERGDSAVYLCASSTTSGRAGDTQYFGPGTRLTVL.